The sequence of this T cell receptor beta chain was determined in a study of T-cell reconstitution after alpha-beta-depleted transplantation in children. This clonotype came up many times. The germline V gene has CDR1 LNHDA and CDR2 SQIVND (reference sequence). CDR3 length equals 13 residues. With 5 bases removed from V and 3 bases from J, the gap between germline ends came to 11 bases. During its preparation, the TCRbeta library received unique molecular identifiers. TCRdb called the PCR reads again in MiXCR, with one record for every CDR3 protein. The data hold about 360,000 distinct CDR3 sequences, with more than 10% observed a single time.

The sequence derives from a human donor who donated a stem cell graft to a child with Fanconi anemia. This sample comprised PBMCs, obtained from the stem cell graft. The chain couples TRBV19 to TRBJ2-7, with a weak D call TRBD2 (5 bases). CDR3 bases: TGTGCCAGTAGTTTTGGACTGTACTACGAGCAGTACTTC. It translates to CASSFGLYYEQYF.